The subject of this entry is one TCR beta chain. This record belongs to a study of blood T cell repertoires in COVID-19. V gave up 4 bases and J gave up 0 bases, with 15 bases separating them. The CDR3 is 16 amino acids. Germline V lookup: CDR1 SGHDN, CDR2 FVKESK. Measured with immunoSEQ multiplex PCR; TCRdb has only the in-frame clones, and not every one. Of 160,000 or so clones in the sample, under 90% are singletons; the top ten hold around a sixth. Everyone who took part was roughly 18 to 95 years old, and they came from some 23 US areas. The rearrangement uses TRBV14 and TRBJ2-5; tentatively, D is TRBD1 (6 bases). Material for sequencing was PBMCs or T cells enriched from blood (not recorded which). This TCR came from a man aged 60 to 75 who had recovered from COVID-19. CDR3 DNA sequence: TGTGCCAGCAGCCTACACCTAGGGGGACACCAAGAGACCCAGTACTTC. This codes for CASSLHLGGHQETQYF.